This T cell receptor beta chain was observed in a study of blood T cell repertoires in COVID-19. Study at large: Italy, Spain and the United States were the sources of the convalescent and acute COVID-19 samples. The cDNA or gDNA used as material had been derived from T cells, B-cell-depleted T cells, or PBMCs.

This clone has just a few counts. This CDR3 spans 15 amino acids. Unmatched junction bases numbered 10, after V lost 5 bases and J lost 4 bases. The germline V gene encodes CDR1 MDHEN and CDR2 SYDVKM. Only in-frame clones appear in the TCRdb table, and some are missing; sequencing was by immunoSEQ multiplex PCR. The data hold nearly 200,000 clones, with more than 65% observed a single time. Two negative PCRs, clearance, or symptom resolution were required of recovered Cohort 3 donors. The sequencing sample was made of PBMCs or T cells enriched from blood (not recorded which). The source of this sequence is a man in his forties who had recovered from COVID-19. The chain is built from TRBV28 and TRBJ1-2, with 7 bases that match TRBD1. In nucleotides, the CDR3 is TGTGCCAGCAGTGCACGCAGGCAGGGGGGCTATGGCTACACCTTC. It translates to CASSARRQGGYGYTF.